This TCR beta chain stems from a study of blood T cell repertoires in COVID-19. Study information: PBMCs, B-cell-depleted T cells, or T cells provided the cDNA or gDNA that made up the material.

TCRdb keeps only in-frame clones here, not all; method: immunoSEQ multiplex PCR. The profile shows about 43,000 clones, 87% of them singletons. The sequencing input was peripheral blood. This TCR was recovered from a man in his 60s with active COVID-19.

The DNA for the CDR3 is TGTGCCAGCAGCGGGGACAGGGGCCTCTACGAGCAGTACTTC. Its translation is CASSGDRGLYEQYF. The chain joins TRBV2 to TRBJ2-7; 10 bases line up with TRBD1. This CDR3 spans 14 amino acids. The J segment lost 3 bases and the V segment lost 6 bases, leaving 5 bases of the junction unmatched. Germline lookup yields CDR1 SNHLY and CDR2 FYNNEI.